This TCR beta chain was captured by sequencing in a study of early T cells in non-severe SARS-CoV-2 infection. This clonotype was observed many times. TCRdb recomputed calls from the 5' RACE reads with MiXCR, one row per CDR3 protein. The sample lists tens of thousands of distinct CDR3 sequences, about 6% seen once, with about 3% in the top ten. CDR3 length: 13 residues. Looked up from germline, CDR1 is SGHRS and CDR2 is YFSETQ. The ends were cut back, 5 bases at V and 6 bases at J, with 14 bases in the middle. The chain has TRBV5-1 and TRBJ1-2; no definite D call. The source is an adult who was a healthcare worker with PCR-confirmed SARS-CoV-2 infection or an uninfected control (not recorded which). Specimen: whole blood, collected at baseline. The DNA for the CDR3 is TGCGCCAGCAGTCCCCCAGACCCGAATGGCTACACCTTC. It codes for CASSPPDPNGYTF.